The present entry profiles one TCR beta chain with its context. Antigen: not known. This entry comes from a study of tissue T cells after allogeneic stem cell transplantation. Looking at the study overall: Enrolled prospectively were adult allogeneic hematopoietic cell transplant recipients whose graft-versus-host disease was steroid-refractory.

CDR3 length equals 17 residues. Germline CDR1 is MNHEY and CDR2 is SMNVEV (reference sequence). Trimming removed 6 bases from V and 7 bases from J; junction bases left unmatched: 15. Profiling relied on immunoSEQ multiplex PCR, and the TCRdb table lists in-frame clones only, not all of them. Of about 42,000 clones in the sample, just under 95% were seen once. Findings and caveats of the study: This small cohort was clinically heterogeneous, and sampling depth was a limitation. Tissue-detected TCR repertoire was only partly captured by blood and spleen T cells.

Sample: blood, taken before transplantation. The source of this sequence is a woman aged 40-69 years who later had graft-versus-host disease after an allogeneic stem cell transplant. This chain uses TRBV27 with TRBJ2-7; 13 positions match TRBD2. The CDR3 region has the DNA TGTGCCAGCAGCCGGACTAGCGGGAGTATCGGTTTGAGGGAGCAGTACTTC. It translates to CASSRTSGSIGLREQYF.